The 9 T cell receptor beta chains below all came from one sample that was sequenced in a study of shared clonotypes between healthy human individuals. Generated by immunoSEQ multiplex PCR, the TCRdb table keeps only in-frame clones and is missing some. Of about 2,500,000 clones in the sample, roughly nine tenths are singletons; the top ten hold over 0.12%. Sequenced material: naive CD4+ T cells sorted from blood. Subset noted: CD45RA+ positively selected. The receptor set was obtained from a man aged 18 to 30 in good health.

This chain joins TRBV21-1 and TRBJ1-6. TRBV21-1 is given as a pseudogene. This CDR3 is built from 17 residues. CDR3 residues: CASTYPGGGGRNSPLHF. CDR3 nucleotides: TGTGCCAGCACTTACCCCGGGGGTGGGGGAAGGAATTCACCCCTCCACTTT.

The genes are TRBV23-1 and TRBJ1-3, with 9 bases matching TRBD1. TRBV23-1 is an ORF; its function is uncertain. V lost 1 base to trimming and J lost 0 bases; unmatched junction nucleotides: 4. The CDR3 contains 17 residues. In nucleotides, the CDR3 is TGCGCCAGCAGTCAATACAGGGGGCACAGCTCTGGAAACACCATATATTTT. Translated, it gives CASSQYRGHSSGNTIYF.

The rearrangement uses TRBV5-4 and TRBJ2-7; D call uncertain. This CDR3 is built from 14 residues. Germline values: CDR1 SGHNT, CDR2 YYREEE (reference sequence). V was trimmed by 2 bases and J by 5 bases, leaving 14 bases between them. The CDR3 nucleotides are TGTGCCAGCAGCTTCCGCGGTAAATTCGACGAGCAGTACTTC. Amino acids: CASSFRGKFDEQYF.

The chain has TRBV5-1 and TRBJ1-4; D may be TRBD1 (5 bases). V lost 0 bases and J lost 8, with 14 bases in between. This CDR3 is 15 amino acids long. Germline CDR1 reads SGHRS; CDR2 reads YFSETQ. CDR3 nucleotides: TGCGCCAGCAGCTTGGGGCAGGGCATGGTGGAAAAACTGTTTTTT. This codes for CASSLGQGMVEKLFF.

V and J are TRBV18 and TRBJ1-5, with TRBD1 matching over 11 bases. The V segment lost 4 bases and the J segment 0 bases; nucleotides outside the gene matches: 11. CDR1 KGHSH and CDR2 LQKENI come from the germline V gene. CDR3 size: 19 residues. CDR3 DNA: TGTGCCAGCTCACTGGGACAGGGGGATCCCTTTTATAGCAATCAGCCCCAGCATTTT. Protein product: CASSLGQGDPFYSNQPQHF.

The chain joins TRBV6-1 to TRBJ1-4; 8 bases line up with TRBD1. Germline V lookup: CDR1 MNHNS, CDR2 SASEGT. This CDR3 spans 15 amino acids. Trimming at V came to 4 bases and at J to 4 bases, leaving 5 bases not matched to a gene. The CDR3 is CASSAQGADNEKLFF. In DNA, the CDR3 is TGTGCCAGCAGTGCCCAGGGGGCGGATAATGAAAAACTGTTTTTT.

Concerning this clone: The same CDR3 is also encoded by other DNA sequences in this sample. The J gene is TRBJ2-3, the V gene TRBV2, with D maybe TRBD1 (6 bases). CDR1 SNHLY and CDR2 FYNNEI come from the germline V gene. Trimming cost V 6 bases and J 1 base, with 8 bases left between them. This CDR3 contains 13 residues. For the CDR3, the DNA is TGTGCCAGCAGACAGGGAGGCACAGATACGCAGTATTTT. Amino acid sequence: CASRQGGTDTQYF. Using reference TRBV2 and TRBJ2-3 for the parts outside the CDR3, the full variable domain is EPEVTQTPSHQVTQMGQEVILRCVPISNHLYFYWYRQILGQKVEFLVSFYNNEISEKSEIFDDQFSVERPDGSNFTLKIRSTKLEDSAMYFCASRQGGTDTQYFGPGTRLTVL.

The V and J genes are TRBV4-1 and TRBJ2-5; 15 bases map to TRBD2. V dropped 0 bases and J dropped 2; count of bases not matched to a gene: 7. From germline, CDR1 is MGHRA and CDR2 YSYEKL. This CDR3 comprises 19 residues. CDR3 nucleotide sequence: TGCGCCAGCAGCCAAGAAACAGGGACTAGCGGGGGGCCGCAAGAGACCCAGTACTTC. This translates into CASSQETGTSGGPQETQYF.

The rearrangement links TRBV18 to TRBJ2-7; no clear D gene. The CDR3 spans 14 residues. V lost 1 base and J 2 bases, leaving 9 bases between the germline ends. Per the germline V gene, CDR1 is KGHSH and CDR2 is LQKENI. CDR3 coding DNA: TGTGCCAGCTCACCACTTAGCTCCCCCTACGAGCAGTACTTC. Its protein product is CASSPLSSPYEQYF.